Listed below are T cell receptor beta chains from one sample, sequenced in a study of blood T cell repertoires in COVID-19. Clones were sequenced by immunoSEQ multiplex PCR, and TCRdb holds only the in-frame ones, with some missing. The sample has some 250,000 clones, approximately 86% seen once. The sequenced sample was peripheral blood. These receptors were obtained from a young woman who had recovered from COVID-19. The CDR3 runs from the conserved cysteine through the conserved F or W. D genes are given only for firm matches. Rows may omit the clone size; those that give it use once, few, many or a size class.

CDR3 protein	CDR3 DNA	V gene	clone size	J gene	D gene
CASSPVGTLTSTEQYF	TGTGCCAGCAGCCCAGTTGGTACCCTTACCTCAACCGAGCAGTACTTC	TRBV7-9	NA	TRBJ2-7	NA
CASSSRNRGIFYHNSPLHF	TGTGCCAGCAGCTCGCGAAATCGGGGGATATTTTACCATAATTCACCCCTCCACTTT	TRBV7-2	NA	TRBJ1-6	NA
CASSLEFGGYTF	TGTGCCAGCAGTTTGGAGTTCGGAGGCTACACCTTC	TRBV12-3/TRBV12-4	few	TRBJ1-2	NA
CASSQMGQGQNSPLHF	TGTGCCAGCAGCCAAATGGGGCAGGGGCAGAATTCACCCCTCCACTTT	TRBV3-1/TRBV3-2	NA	TRBJ1-6	NA
CASSPDPGQDYNEQFF	TGCGCCAGCAGCCCAGATCCGGGACAGGATTACAATGAGCAGTTCTTC	TRBV4-3	NA	TRBJ2-1	TRBD1
CASTPGGTAQETQYF	TGCGCCAGCACCCCCGGGGGGACTGCGCAAGAGACCCAGTACTTC	TRBV5-1	NA	TRBJ2-5	TRBD2
CASSFLGLPSSYEQYF	TGCGCCAGCAGCTTTTTAGGACTGCCAAGCTCCTACGAGCAGTACTTC	TRBV5-1	NA	TRBJ2-7	NA
CASSQVKGEGTQYF	TGCGCCAGCAGCCAAGTCAAGGGGGAGGGGACCCAGTACTTC	TRBV4-3	few	TRBJ2-5	NA
CATVQVPTKNTGELFF	TGTGCCACCGTACAGGTACCTACTAAGAACACCGGGGAGCTGTTTTTT	TRBV24-1	NA	TRBJ2-2	NA
CASSERTKRETQYF	TGTGCCAGCAGTGAAAGGACTAAGCGAGAGACCCAGTACTTC	TRBV6-1	NA	TRBJ2-5	NA
CASTILAGGSGETQYF	TGTGCCAGCACCATACTAGCGGGGGGTTCGGGGGAGACCCAGTACTTC	TRBV3-1/TRBV3-2	once	TRBJ2-5	TRBD2
CATSRDRWAKNNEQFF	TGTGCCACCAGCAGAGACCGGTGGGCAAAGAACAATGAGCAGTTCTTC	TRBV15	NA	TRBJ2-1	NA
CASSLTGQGLSGYTF	TGTGCCAGCAGCTTAACGGGACAGGGATTGAGTGGCTACACCTTC	TRBV7-2	NA	TRBJ1-2	TRBD1
CASSLRLSGTEAFF	TGTGCCAGCAGTTTGCGTCTTTCGGGAACTGAAGCTTTCTTT	TRBV2	NA	TRBJ1-1	NA
CASSYSGESEAFF	TGTGCCAGCAGTTACTCTGGAGAGTCCGAAGCTTTCTTT	TRBV6-2/TRBV6-3	NA	TRBJ1-1	NA
CASSDPGQGKETQYF	TGTGCCAGCAGTGACCCGGGACAGGGAAAAGAGACCCAGTACTTC	TRBV7-6	NA	TRBJ2-5	TRBD1
CASSDRDRNGYTF	TGTGCCAGCAGTGACAGGGATAGGAATGGCTACACCTTC	TRBV6-6	NA	TRBJ1-2	TRBD1
CARGRGGTNTQYF	TGTGCCCGTGGGCGGGGGGGTACGAATACGCAGTATTTT	TRBV30	NA	TRBJ2-3	TRBD2
CASSLPAGNTGELFF	TGCGCCAGCAGCTTGCCGGCAGGGAACACCGGGGAGCTGTTTTTT	TRBV5-1	NA	TRBJ2-2	NA
CASRLGGNTGELFF	TGTGCCAGCAGATTGGGGGGGAACACCGGGGAGCTGTTTTTT	TRBV7-6	NA	TRBJ2-2	NA
CASSKFMSPGTGGPNEKLFF	TGTGCCAGCAGCAAATTTATGAGTCCCGGGACAGGGGGACCGAACGAAAAACTGTTTTTT	TRBV7-6	NA	TRBJ1-4	TRBD1
CASSPQGAWYEQYF	TGTGCCAGCAGTCCACAGGGGGCTTGGTACGAGCAGTACTTC	TRBV27	NA	TRBJ2-7	TRBD1
CASSSVGPGEQFF	TGCGCCAGCAGCTCGGTGGGGCCGGGTGAGCAGTTCTTC	TRBV5-1	NA	TRBJ2-1	NA
CASSQVRRETQYF	TGCGCCAGCAGTCAAGTGAGGAGAGAGACCCAGTACTTC	TRBV23-1	NA	TRBJ2-5	NA
CASSFNDRSSYEQYF	TGTGCCAGCAGCTTCAACGACAGGTCCTCCTACGAGCAGTACTTC	TRBV7-9	NA	TRBJ2-7	NA
CASSQDLGTQYF	TGTGCCAGCAGCCAGGATCTAGGGACCCAGTACTTC	TRBV3-1/TRBV3-2	NA	TRBJ2-5	NA
CASSSTYEQYF	TGTGCCAGCAGTTCAACCTACGAGCAGTACTTC	TRBV12-3/TRBV12-4	few	TRBJ2-7	NA
CASKYNEQFF	TGTGCCAGTAAATACAATGAGCAGTTCTTC	TRBV2	NA	TRBJ2-1	NA
CASSTGSDSPNTEAFF	TGTGCCAGCAGCACTGGTTCAGACAGCCCGAACACTGAAGCTTTCTTT	TRBV11-3	NA	TRBJ1-1	NA
CASSYRGTEHYGYTF	TGTGCCAGCAGCTACCGGGGGACAGAACACTATGGCTACACCTTC	TRBV5-4	NA	TRBJ1-2	TRBD1
CASSDRQLEAFF	TGTGCCAGCAGCGACCGACAGTTAGAAGCTTTCTTT	TRBV7-6	few	TRBJ1-1	NA
CSVGTAYGGEQYF	TGCAGCGTCGGGACAGCCTATGGGGGCGAGCAGTACTTC	TRBV29-1	NA	TRBJ2-7	TRBD1
CASSNYREPSAVNTGELFF	TGTGCCAGCAGCAATTACAGGGAGCCGTCCGCGGTGAACACCGGGGAGCTGTTTTTT	TRBV7-6	NA	TRBJ2-2	NA
CASSLVGTNTEAFF	TGCGCCAGCAGCTTGGTTGGCACGAACACTGAAGCTTTCTTT	TRBV5-1	few	TRBJ1-1	NA
CASSEDRALNTEAFF	TGTGCCAGCAGTGAAGACAGGGCCTTGAACACTGAAGCTTTCTTT	TRBV25-1	NA	TRBJ1-1	TRBD1
CASSPYRGDQPQHF	TGTGCCAGTAGTCCGTACAGGGGTGATCAGCCCCAGCATTTT	TRBV19	NA	TRBJ1-5	TRBD1
CATSRGTGQNTEAFF	TGTGCCACCAGCAGGGGGACAGGGCAAAACACTGAAGCTTTCTTT	TRBV15	NA	TRBJ1-1	TRBD1
CASKWTGAVAGELFF	TGTGCCAGCAAATGGACAGGAGCAGTAGCCGGGGAGCTGTTTTTT	TRBV6-5	NA	TRBJ2-2	TRBD1
CASRMPGGTGNTIYF	TGTGCCAGCAGAATGCCGGGGGGGACTGGAAACACCATATATTTT	TRBV7-2	NA	TRBJ1-3	NA
CASSEGLAGGYEQYF	TGCGCCAGCAGTGAGGGGCTAGCGGGGGGTTACGAGCAGTACTTC	TRBV10-2	NA	TRBJ2-7	TRBD2